Below are 3 T cell receptor beta chains sequenced from a single sample in a study of PD-1 blockade in classical Hodgkin lymphoma (TCRdb year 2020). In the paper's terms, the time point label means: cycle 2 day 1 (C2D1) of nivolumab. Every trial patient had relapsed after autologous stem cell transplantation, and cohorts A, B and C differed in prior brentuximab vedotin exposure. To prepare the library, the immunoSEQ multiplex PCR assay was applied. Not all clones reach the TCRdb copy of this immuneACCESS table, which keeps in-frame sequences only. Checked studies attribute under half of the gap to unresolved V genes and leave the rest unexplained. The sample includes 20,000 to 25,000 clones, with under 90% observed a single time. Around a fifth of the sample is in the top ten clones. Sequencing was performed on peripheral blood mononuclear cells (PBMCs), taken before the second cycle of nivolumab. The receptors originated from a human donor with classical Hodgkin lymphoma.

This sequence joins TRBV6-1 and TRBJ1-5, with D unresolved. The length of the CDR3 is 15 residues. V shed 2 bases and J shed 2 bases, with 10 bases lying between them. CDR1 is MNHNS and CDR2 is SASEGT in the germline V gene. CDR3 loop: CASSEYGIGNQPQHF. CDR3 sequence (DNA): TGTGCCAGCAGTGAATATGGAATTGGCAATCAGCCCCAGCATTTT.

The chain recombines TRBV7-2 with TRBJ2-3, with D tentatively TRBD2 (6 bases). CDR3 length equals 15 residues. Germline-derived CDR1 and CDR2 are SGHTA and FQGNSA. Trimming pared 1 base from V and 4 bases from J, leaving 12 bases between. Here the CDR3 DNA reads TGTGCCAGCAGCTTAGACGGGACTCGGGCAGATACGCAGTATTTT. It specifies CASSLDGTRADTQYF.

The CDR3 DNA follows: TGTGCCATCAGTGAGTCTATGGCGGGAGGGCCGGTGACCCAGTACTTC. This sequence encodes CAISESMAGGPVTQYF. The chain combines TRBV10-3 with TRBJ2-5; TRBD2 aligns across 9 bases. CDR1 is ENHRY and CDR2 is SYGVKD in the germline V gene. The CDR3 contains 16 residues. V lost 0 bases and J lost 7; bases outside the gene matches: 9.